The 21 T cell receptor beta chains below were found in one sample sequenced in a study of vaccination effects on CD4 cells after COVID-19. Antigen-specific CD4+ T cells expanded by the ViraFEST assay with viral peptide pools were then sequenced. After around 10 days in culture, the CD4+ T cells were isolated. SARS-CoV-2 infection was confirmed by PCR in the person between March and December 2020. Their recognized antigens are unknown. The method was immunoSEQ multiplex PCR; TCRdb's version includes in-frame clones alone and lacks a portion of them. The table lists roughly 70,000 clones, more than 65% of them singletons. Specimen: CD4+ T cells from PBMCs cultured with HIV peptides, collected before COVID-19 vaccination. The sample's subset: HIV-1 Nef peptide pool negative control/reference culture. Every receptor here comes from a human donor who had a prior SARS-CoV-2 infection.

V is TRBV4-3 and J is TRBJ1-4; D call uncertain. Looked up from germline, CDR1 is LGHNA and CDR2 is YSLEER. The CDR3 contains 14 residues. The ends were cut back, 3 bases at V and 0 bases at J, with 5 bases in the middle. DNA for the CDR3: TGCGCCAGCAGCCAGAAATCAACTAATGAAAAACTGTTTTTT. It specifies CASSQKSTNEKLFF.

The rearrangement joins TRBV6-5 to TRBJ2-2; the D is unclear. Germline CDR1 and CDR2: MNHEY and SVGAGI. CDR3 size: 13 residues. Trimming shortened V by 0 bases and J by 5 bases, and 4 bases separated the two germline ends. The CDR3 sequence: CASSYSGTGELFF. DNA for the CDR3: TGTGCCAGCAGTTACTCGGGTACCGGGGAGCTGTTTTTT.

The chain employs TRBV4-2 and TRBJ2-5; TRBD2 aligns across 13 bases. Trimming cost V 4 bases and J 5 bases; bases outside gene matches: 13. This CDR3 spans 18 amino acids. Germline CDR1 reads LGHNA; CDR2 reads YNFKEQ. The chain's CDR3 is CASSRPTSGGGRWETQYF. The CDR3 DNA follows: TGTGCCAGCAGCCGCCCCACTAGCGGGGGGGGACGATGGGAGACCCAGTACTTC.

The CDR3 reads CASSGVGQYEQYF. The CDR3 nucleotides read TGTGCCAGCAGTGGGGTGGGACAGTACGAGCAGTACTTC. The rearrangement uses TRBV2 and TRBJ2-7; TRBD1 matches 7 bases. This CDR3 contains 13 residues. V gave up 4 bases and J gave up 4 bases; unmatched junction bases: 4. CDR1 is SNHLY, CDR2 FYNNEI, per germline.

This sequence joins TRBV12-5 and TRBJ2-5; 10 nucleotides line up with TRBD2. This CDR3 contains 15 residues. V shed 8 bases, J shed 2 bases, and the junction held 8 bases outside the gene matches. CDR1 LGHNT and CDR2 FRNRAP come from the germline V gene. The CDR3 coding sequence is TGTGCTAGTCTTCCGGGACTAGCGTTTCAAGAGACCCAGTACTTC. Translation gives CASLPGLAFQETQYF.

V usage is TRBV10-3 and J usage is TRBJ2-7, with TRBD1 as a possible D gene (6 bases). This CDR3 is 17 amino acids long. Trimming pared 4 bases from V and 5 bases from J, leaving 24 bases between. CDR1 is ENHRY, CDR2 SYGVKD, per germline. This chain's CDR3 is CAISAVQKEQGFHEQYF. The CDR3 DNA is TGTGCCATCAGTGCAGTCCAGAAAGAACAGGGTTTCCACGAGCAGTACTTC.

The chain joins TRBV7-9 to TRBJ1-1; no reliable D call. This CDR3 comprises 17 residues. Germline V lookup: CDR1 SEHNR, CDR2 FQNEAQ (reference sequence). Trimming took 5 bases from V and 0 from J, leaving 19 bases between them. CDR3: CASSDKPNGPMNTEAFF. CDR3 coding DNA: TGTGCCAGCAGCGATAAGCCCAACGGTCCCATGAACACTGAAGCTTTCTTT. The complete variable domain, with remaining parts taken from reference TRBV7-9 and TRBJ1-1, reads DTGVSQNPRHKITKRGQNVTFRCDPISEHNRLYWYRQTLGQGPEFLTYFQNEAQLEKSRLLSDRFSAERPKGSFSTLEIQRTEQGDSAMYLCASSDKPNGPMNTEAFFGQGTRLTVV.

The gene calls are TRBV7-2 and TRBJ2-2, with 12 bases identical to TRBD2. The ends lost 0 bases at V and 6 bases at J; junction bases unmatched: 5. There are 17 residues in the CDR3. Germline lookup yields CDR1 SGHTA and CDR2 FQGNSA. CDR3 DNA sequence: TGTGCCAGCAGCTTAGCAGGGCTAGCGGGGGGGGCCGGGGAGCTGTTTTTT. This codes for CASSLAGLAGGAGELFF.

V and J are TRBV5-4 and TRBJ2-1, with a weak D call TRBD2 (6 bases). The CDR3 sequence is 16 residues long. V dropped 0 bases and J dropped 3 bases, with 13 bases sitting between them. The V gene's germline CDR1 is SGHNT and CDR2 YYREEE (reference sequence). This chain's CDR3 is CASSLDLLAVYNEQFF. DNA of the CDR3: TGTGCCAGCAGCTTGGACCTACTAGCAGTCTACAATGAGCAGTTCTTC. The full variable domain, rest sourced from reference TRBV5-4 and TRBJ2-1, is ETGVTQSPTHLIKTRGQQVTLRCSSQSGHNTVSWYQQALGQGPQFIFQYYREEENGRGNFPPRFSGLQFPNYSSELNVNALELDDSALYLCASSLDLLAVYNEQFFGPGTRLTVL.

This chain connects TRBV2 to TRBJ2-2; D possibly corresponds to TRBD2 (6 bases). The V end was cut by 2 bases, the J end by 1 base, with 11 bases between. The germline V gene encodes CDR1 SNHLY and CDR2 FYNNEI. The CDR3 spans 16 residues. The CDR3 protein is CASSEFGGMNTGELFF. Written as DNA, the CDR3 is TGTGCCAGCAGTGAATTCGGCGGGATGAACACCGGGGAGCTGTTTTTT.

The chain has TRBV5-4 and TRBJ2-6; no definite D call. The CDR3 contains 13 residues. Germline values: CDR1 SGHNT, CDR2 YYREEE (reference sequence). V was pared by 1 base and J by 1 base, with 0 bases between. CDR3 nucleotides: TGTGCCAGCAGCTTGTCTGGGGCCAACGTCCTGACTTTC. Protein sequence: CASSLSGANVLTF.

This clone was seen only a few times. The chain carries TRBV10-3 and TRBJ1-5; the D is unclear. Trimming shortened V by 3 bases and J by 6 bases, and 12 bases separated the two germline ends. Germline V gene data show CDR1 as ENHRY and CDR2 as SYGVKD. CDR3 length: 14 amino acids. CDR3 sequence (DNA): TGTGCCATCAGTGAAAGTCTGGCGAGTCAGCCCCAGCATTTT. Translation gives CAISESLASQPQHF.

This clone was seen just once. The chain carries TRBV3-1 (or the pseudogene TRBV3-2) and TRBJ1-5, with a possible D match to TRBD1 (6 bases). Germline CDR1 and CDR2: LGHDT and YNNKEL (reference sequence). This CDR3 has 15 residues. V was shortened by 3 bases and J by 6 bases, with 15 bases between the two germline ends. As DNA, the CDR3 is TGTGCCAGCAGCCAGTCAGGGGCGGGGAGTCAGCCCCAGCATTTT. It is translated as CASSQSGAGSQPQHF.

This chain's CDR3 is CASSQERTSGSTDTQYF. The CDR3 nucleotides are TGCGCCAGCAGCCAAGAGAGGACTAGCGGGAGTACAGATACGCAGTATTTT. V and J are TRBV4-1 and TRBJ2-3; 13 bases are shared with TRBD2. This CDR3 is 17 amino acids long. The trim removed 0 bases at V and 3 bases at J, leaving 3 bases unmatched. The germline V gene has CDR1 MGHRA and CDR2 YSYEKL.

This chain links TRBV5-1 with TRBJ2-7; D ambiguous. The CDR3 consists of 12 residues. V was pared by 5 bases and J by 4 bases, with 10 bases between. Per the germline V gene, CDR1 is SGHRS and CDR2 is YFSETQ. Written as DNA, the CDR3 is TGCGCCAGCAGTCGGCTTGGGTACGAGCAGTACTTC. Translated: CASSRLGYEQYF.

The chain couples TRBV28 to TRBJ2-7; no reliable D call. The V gene's germline CDR1 is MDHEN and CDR2 SYDVKM. The V and J ends lost 6 bases and 4 bases respectively, with 4 bases between them. This CDR3 is 10 amino acids long. CDR3 in amino acids: CASSRYEQYF. Written as DNA, the CDR3 is TGTGCCAGCAGCCGTTACGAGCAGTACTTC.

V gene TRBV5-5 combines with J gene TRBJ2-7; 9 bases match TRBD1. The length of the CDR3 is 15 residues. The V gene's germline CDR1 is SGHKS and CDR2 YYEKEE (reference sequence). Trimming cost V 3 bases and J 4 bases; bases outside gene matches: 8. The CDR3 sequence is CASSSQETGGYEQYF. CDR3 coding DNA: TGTGCCAGCAGCTCCCAGGAGACAGGGGGATACGAGCAGTACTTC.

The chain is built from TRBV7-3 and TRBJ2-4; no definite D call. CDR3 size: 20 residues. The germline V gene encodes CDR1 SGHTA and CDR2 FQGTGA. The V gene lost 3 bases and the J gene lost 0 bases, with 24 bases spanning the gap. The CDR3: CASSFIPRQHPHLAKNIQYF. As DNA, the CDR3 is TGTGCCAGCAGCTTTATTCCCCGGCAGCATCCCCACCTAGCCAAAAACATTCAGTACTTC.

This clone has just one count. A junction boundary mismatches the germline segment, possibly from a read error. This rearrangement joins TRBV6-1 to TRBJ1-4; D perhaps matches TRBD1 (6 bases). The CDR3 covers 16 residues. CDR1 is MNHNS and CDR2 is SASEGT in the germline V gene. Here the CDR3 reads CASSEGGAGGDEKLFF. The CDR3 bases are TGTGCCAGCAGCGAAGGCGGGGCCGGGGGCGACGAAAAACTGTTTTTT.

V usage is TRBV2 and J usage is TRBJ1-2; D possibly corresponds to TRBD1 (5 bases). This CDR3 has 12 residues. The germline V and J ends were trimmed by 8 bases and 8 bases, with 15 bases remaining between them. Germline V gene lookup returns CDR1 SNHLY and CDR2 FYNNEI. As DNA, the CDR3 is TGTGCCAGCTCCGTGGGACTACAGGGCTACACCTTC. This sequence encodes CASSVGLQGYTF.

This clone showed up just a few times. V and J are TRBV7-9 and TRBJ2-5; the D is unclear. Germline V gives CDR1 SEHNR, CDR2 FQNEAQ (reference sequence). The CDR3 is 15 amino acids. V was cut by 2 bases and J by 2 bases, with 12 bases left in between. DNA for the CDR3: TGTGCCAGCAGCTTAAACCGCGACGGACAAGAGACCCAGTACTTC. Translating it yields CASSLNRDGQETQYF.